The 31 T cell receptor beta chains given below trace back to one sample, sequenced in a study of glioma-infiltrating T cells after dendritic cell vaccination. Assay used: immunoSEQ multiplex PCR; TCRdb lists only in-frame clones, some missing. The top ten clones hold roughly 12% of a sample with more than 100,000 clones, roughly 79% of them seen once. Specimen: blood, collected before dendritic cell vaccination. The receptors here all came from a human donor with glioblastoma.

V gene TRBV7-8 combines with J gene TRBJ1-6, with D perhaps matching TRBD1 (5 bases). This CDR3 is 16 amino acids long. V gave up 4 bases and J gave up 4 bases, with 14 bases separating them. Germline V CDR1 and CDR2: SGHVS, FQNEAQ. As DNA, the CDR3 is TGTGCCAGCAGCTATTCGACAGCCTCATATAATTCACCCCTCCACTTT. The encoded protein is CASSYSTASYNSPLHF.

The J gene is TRBJ2-2, the V gene TRBV6-1; TRBD1 matches at 8 bases. The CDR3 totals 17 residues. From germline, CDR1 is MNHNS and CDR2 SASEGT. V trimming: 0 bases; J trimming: 5 bases; junction bases outside the gene matches: 8. The CDR3 DNA reads TGTGCCAGCAGTGAAGCAACGGACAGGGAATGGACCGGGGAGCTGTTTTTT. Protein sequence: CASSEATDREWTGELFF.

The rearrangement uses TRBV13 and TRBJ2-1; possibly TRBD2 for D (5 bases). Looked up from germline, CDR1 is PRHDT and CDR2 is FYEKMQ (reference sequence). Trimming cost V 5 bases and J 1 base, with 9 bases left between them. This CDR3 contains 14 residues. The CDR3 loop reads CASSQDYSYNEQFF. In nucleotides, the CDR3 is TGTGCCAGCAGCCAAGACTATTCCTACAATGAGCAGTTCTTC.

The chain combines TRBV27 with TRBJ1-2; D not certain. The V end was cut by 3 bases, the J end by 4 bases, with 9 bases between. From germline, CDR1 is MNHEY and CDR2 SMNVEV (reference sequence). This CDR3 has 13 amino acids. CDR3 in DNA: TGTGCCAGCAGTTTCACCAGAACCTATGGCTACACCTTC. Protein product: CASSFTRTYGYTF.

This clone has more than one count but fewer than ten. The chain is built from TRBV7-6 and TRBJ2-2; TRBD2 matches at 7 bases. CDR3 length: 19 amino acids. Per germline, CDR1 SGHVS and CDR2 FNYEAQ. V shed 5 bases and J 3 bases; nucleotides not matched to a gene: 18. In DNA, the CDR3 is TGTGCCAGCAGCCGCGTGACCCTGACTAGCTCACGGGACACCGGGGAGCTGTTTTTT. This translates into CASSRVTLTSSRDTGELFF.

CDR3 DNA sequence: TGTGCCAGCAGCGCGGGGGCTACAGATACGCAGTATTTT. Protein sequence: CASSAGATDTQYF. The V and J genes are TRBV7-8 and TRBJ2-3, with a weak D call TRBD2 (7 bases). Germline V CDR1 and CDR2: SGHVS, FQNEAQ. V lost 5 bases, J lost 3 bases, and 9 bases lay in between. The CDR3 has 13 residues.

The chain uses TRBV25-1 and TRBJ2-1, with a weak D call TRBD2 (5 bases). Germline assignment: CDR1 MGHDK and CDR2 SYGVNS. With 8 bases removed from V and 3 bases from J, the gap between germline ends came to 8 bases. The CDR3 totals 12 residues. For the CDR3, the DNA is TGTGCCAGCTACGGGAACTACAATGAGCAGTTCTTC. This sequence encodes CASYGNYNEQFF.

V and J are TRBV10-3 and TRBJ2-7; no reliable D call. The CDR3 is made up of 14 amino acids. Trimming pared 4 bases from V and 0 bases from J, leaving 10 bases between. CDR1 ENHRY and CDR2 SYGVKD come from the germline V gene. The CDR3 nucleotides read TGTGCCATCAGTGCCCTAGATAGCTCCTACGAGCAGTACTTC. Protein sequence: CAISALDSSYEQYF.

The chain combines TRBV7-8 with TRBJ2-7; the D gene is possibly TRBD2 (6 bases). The CDR3 length is 12 residues. V was pared by 5 bases and J by 6 bases, with 11 bases between. Germline CDR1 SGHVS, CDR2 FQNEAQ. CDR3 nucleotide sequence: TGTGCCAGCAGCACATTCGGGGGCGAGCAGTACTTC. Amino acids: CASSTFGGEQYF.

The chain employs TRBV7-8 and TRBJ2-7; D remains ambiguous. Germline V gene data show CDR1 as SGHVS and CDR2 as FQNEAQ. The CDR3 runs to 11 residues. The V and J ends lost 2 bases and 3 bases respectively, with 2 bases between them. This chain's CDR3 is CASSLYYEQYF. The CDR3 region has the DNA TGTGCCAGCAGCTTATACTACGAGCAGTACTTC.

The chain employs TRBV19 and TRBJ2-7; 7 nucleotides line up with TRBD1. Germline CDR1 reads LNHDA; CDR2 reads SQIVND (reference sequence). With 6 bases clipped from V and 1 base from J, the junction kept 6 bases outside the gene matches. The CDR3 runs 14 residues. The CDR3 spells CASSGTAMSYEQYF. The CDR3 DNA sequence: TGTGCCAGTAGCGGGACAGCCATGTCCTACGAGCAGTACTTC.

V usage is TRBV12-5 and J usage is TRBJ1-5, with D maybe TRBD1 (6 bases). Germline lookup yields CDR1 LGHNT and CDR2 FRNRAP. V was cut by 3 bases and J by 0 bases, with 15 bases left in between. CDR3 size: 17 residues. The CDR3 loop reads CASGFPDGQYSNQPQHF. CDR3 DNA sequence: TGTGCTAGTGGTTTTCCGGACGGACAGTATAGCAATCAGCCCCAGCATTTT.

This chain links TRBV4-3 with TRBJ2-7, with D unclear. Looked up from germline, CDR1 is LGHNA and CDR2 is YSLEER. The CDR3 is 13 residues long. Trimming left V 1 base short and J 3 bases short, with 7 bases between. CDR3 nucleotide sequence: TGCGCCAGCAGCCAAGCCCCCTTCTACGAGCAGTACTTC. Translation gives CASSQAPFYEQYF.

V gene TRBV5-1 combines with J gene TRBJ2-7, with 9 bases that match TRBD2. This CDR3 has 15 amino acids. The V segment lost 1 base and the J segment 2 bases; nucleotides outside the gene matches: 4. Germline CDR1 reads SGHRS; CDR2 reads YFSETQ. CDR3 in DNA: TGCGCCAGCAGCTTGCCGCGGGGGGGCCCCTACGAGCAGTACTTC. Residues: CASSLPRGGPYEQYF.

V and J are TRBV11-3 and TRBJ1-1; perhaps TRBD1 as D (5 bases). The V end was cut by 5 bases, the J end by 8 bases, with 12 bases between. CDR3 length: 12 residues. The germline V gene encodes CDR1 SGHNT and CDR2 YENEEA. The CDR3, as DNA: TGTGCCAGCAGCACCTACAGGACCGAAGCTTTCTTT. Amino acids: CASSTYRTEAFF. Together with reference TRBV11-3 and TRBJ1-1, the CDR3 gives the full variable domain: EAGVVQSPRYKIIEKKQPVAFWCNPISGHNTLYWYLQNLGQGPELLIRYENEEAVDDSQLPKDRFSAERLKGVDSTLKIQPAELGDSAVYLCASSTYRTEAFFGQGTRLTVV.

The chain combines TRBV4-2 with TRBJ1-2; tentatively, D is TRBD1 (5 bases). The CDR3 has 15 residues. CDR1 and CDR2 from the germline V gene are LGHNA and YNFKEQ. The V and J ends lost 4 bases and 6 bases respectively, with 18 bases between them. The CDR3: CASSRTGFREDGYTF. DNA for the CDR3: TGTGCCAGCAGCCGAACAGGCTTCCGGGAGGATGGCTACACCTTC.

The DNA of the CDR3 is TGTGCCAGCAGCGAACACCTGGACAGGGGTCAAGAGACCCAGTACTTC. This translates into CASSEHLDRGQETQYF. The chain uses TRBV7-2 and TRBJ2-5, with TRBD1 identical over 9 bases. Germline values: CDR1 SGHTA, CDR2 FQGNSA. J was trimmed by 2 bases and V by 5 bases; bases with no gene match: 9. The CDR3 has 16 amino acids. The full variable domain, with the rest looked up from reference TRBV7-2 and TRBJ2-5, is GAGVSQSPSNKVTEKGKDVELRCDPISGHTALYWYRQSLGQGLEFLIYFQGNSAPDKSGLPSDRFSAERTGGSVSTLTIQRTQQEDSAVYLCASSEHLDRGQETQYFGPGTRLLVL.

The chain couples TRBV12-5 to TRBJ2-2, with 11 bases matching TRBD2. Germline CDR1 and CDR2: LGHNT and FRNRAP. The V gene end was trimmed by 1 base and the J gene end by 6 bases; junction bases not matched to a gene: 4. This CDR3 is built from 16 residues. In DNA form, the CDR3 reads TGTGCTAGTGGTTTGGCTAGCGGGGGGCCCCCCGGGGAGCTGTTTTTT. It encodes CASGLASGGPPGELFF.

The table lists this clone with a few counts. The chain joins TRBV5-4 to TRBJ1-1; the match to TRBD1 covers 9 bases. With V trimmed by 4 bases and J by 6 bases, 10 bases remained unmatched. The CDR3 spans 15 residues. Per the germline V gene, CDR1 is SGHNT and CDR2 is YYREEE (reference sequence). The CDR3 DNA is TGTGCCAGCAGCCGTATCACAGGGGGCGATGCTGAAGCTTTCTTT. This codes for CASSRITGGDAEAFF.

The rearrangement joins TRBV27 to TRBJ1-1; tentatively, D is TRBD1 (6 bases). V was cut by 5 bases and J by 3 bases, with 13 bases left in between. The length of the CDR3 is 14 residues. In germline, CDR1 is MNHEY, CDR2 SMNVEV (reference sequence). CDR3 region: CASSPGDRDTEAFF. CDR3 sequence (DNA): TGTGCCAGCAGTCCAGGGGATCGTGACACTGAAGCTTTCTTT.

This clone was observed a handful of times. This chain uses TRBV2 with TRBJ1-4, with 8 positions matching TRBD1. V gave up 6 bases and J gave up 7 bases; unmatched junction bases: 16. The CDR3 has 17 amino acids. The germline CDR1 and CDR2 sequences are SNHLY and FYNNEI. The CDR3 sequence is CASSRTGTETGSEKLFF. The DNA of the CDR3 is TGTGCCAGCAGCCGGACAGGGACCGAGACGGGATCTGAAAAACTGTTTTTT.

The chain recombines TRBV4-1 with TRBJ2-6; 10 bases are shared with TRBD1. Germline V CDR1 and CDR2: MGHRA, YSYEKL. V lost 0 bases and J lost 0; bases outside the gene matches: 11. This CDR3 is 21 amino acids long. CDR3 in amino acids: CASSQDSGQGGLYSGANVLTF. The CDR3 DNA reads as TGCGCCAGCAGCCAAGATAGTGGACAGGGGGGATTATACTCTGGGGCCAACGTCCTGACTTTC.

This clone was seen more than once but under ten times. The chain carries TRBV5-1 and TRBJ1-1, with D unresolved. The CDR3 has 15 residues. Germline values: CDR1 SGHRS, CDR2 YFSETQ. Between the trimmed V and J ends, which lost 4 bases and 0 bases, there was a span of 13 bases. The CDR3 sequence is CASSPEVGMNTEAFF. In nucleotides, the CDR3 is TGCGCCAGCAGCCCGGAGGTAGGAATGAACACTGAAGCTTTCTTT.

The rearrangement uses TRBV6-6 and TRBJ2-7; 7 bases map to TRBD2. CDR3 length equals 15 residues. V trimming: 6 bases; J trimming: 3 bases; junction bases outside the gene matches: 11. CDR1 is MNHNY, CDR2 SVGAGI, per germline (reference sequence). CDR3 in DNA: TGTGCCAGCAGAACTACTAGCGATCCCAACTACGAGCAGTACTTC. This sequence encodes CASRTTSDPNYEQYF.

This clone was found a few times. The chain links TRBV28 to TRBJ1-1; 7 nucleotides match TRBD1. With V trimmed by 7 bases and J by 2 bases, 7 bases remained unmatched. CDR3 length equals 14 residues. The germline gives CDR1 MDHEN, CDR2 SYDVKM. This chain's CDR3 is CASNLTGVNTEAFF. Here the CDR3 DNA reads TGTGCCAGCAACCTCACAGGGGTAAACACTGAAGCTTTCTTT.

V and J are TRBV19 and TRBJ2-7, with 13 bases aligning to TRBD2. Germline V lookup: CDR1 LNHDA, CDR2 SQIVND (reference sequence). This CDR3 region has 18 residues. V lost 5 bases to trimming and J lost 0 bases; unmatched junction nucleotides: 10. This CDR3 is CASSFSGLAGESSYEQYF. As DNA, the CDR3 is TGTGCCAGTAGTTTTTCTGGACTAGCGGGGGAAAGCTCCTACGAGCAGTACTTC.

V is TRBV6-1 and J is TRBJ2-5, with 7 bases fitting TRBD1. V shed 6 bases, J shed 2 bases, and the junction held 3 bases outside the gene matches. Germline V gene lookup returns CDR1 MNHNS and CDR2 SASEGT. This CDR3 is 13 amino acids long. CDR3 amino acids: CASRGQSQETQYF. In DNA form, the CDR3 reads TGTGCCAGCAGGGGACAGTCACAAGAGACCCAGTACTTC.

The J gene is TRBJ2-7, the V gene TRBV13, with TRBD2 matching over 8 bases. In germline, CDR1 is PRHDT, CDR2 FYEKMQ (reference sequence). J gave up 5 bases and V 4 bases, and 10 bases lay outside the gene matches. The CDR3 totals 15 residues. The CDR3 is CASSSTPGGADEQYF. CDR3 nucleotides: TGTGCCAGCAGCTCGACCCCCGGGGGGGCGGACGAGCAGTACTTC.

This chain uses TRBV5-6 with TRBJ2-5; 8 positions agree with TRBD1. J gave up 1 base and V 3 bases, and 2 bases lay outside the gene matches. The V gene's germline CDR1 is SGHDT and CDR2 YYEEEE. This CDR3 comprises 14 residues. CDR3 coding DNA: TGTGCCAGCAGCTGGACAGGGCCCCAAGAGACCCAGTACTTC. Translation: CASSWTGPQETQYF.

The chain employs TRBV6-1 and TRBJ2-6; unclear D gene. Between the trimmed V and J ends, which lost 2 bases and 0 bases, there was a span of 14 bases. The germline CDR1 and CDR2 sequences are MNHNS and SASEGT. The CDR3 totals 18 residues. The CDR3 bases are TGTGCCAGCAGTGAATTCTTAGAGGATTTCTCTGGGGCCAACGTCCTGACTTTC. This encodes CASSEFLEDFSGANVLTF.

J is TRBJ2-7 and V is TRBV2; 11 positions match TRBD2. V lost 3 bases and J lost 2; bases outside the gene matches: 3. Germline CDR1 and CDR2: SNHLY and FYNNEI. This CDR3 comprises 15 residues. CDR3: CASSDELAGAYEQYF. The DNA of the CDR3 is TGTGCCAGCAGTGACGAACTAGCGGGGGCCTACGAGCAGTACTTC.